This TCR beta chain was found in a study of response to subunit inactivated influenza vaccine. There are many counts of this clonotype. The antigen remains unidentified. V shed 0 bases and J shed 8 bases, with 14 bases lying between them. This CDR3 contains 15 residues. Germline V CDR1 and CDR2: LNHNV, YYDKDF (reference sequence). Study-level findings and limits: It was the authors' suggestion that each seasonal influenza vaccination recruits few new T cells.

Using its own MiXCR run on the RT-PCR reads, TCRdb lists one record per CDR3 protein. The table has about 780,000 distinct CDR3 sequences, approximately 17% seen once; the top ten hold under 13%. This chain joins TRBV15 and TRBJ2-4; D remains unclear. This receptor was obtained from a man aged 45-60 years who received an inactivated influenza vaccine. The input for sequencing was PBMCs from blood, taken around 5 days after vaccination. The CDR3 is CATSRDLASRDIQYF. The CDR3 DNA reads TGTGCCACCAGCAGAGATTTGGCTAGTCGGGACATTCAGTACTTC.